This T cell receptor (beta chain) was found in a study of blood T cell repertoires in COVID-19. Turning to the study itself: Acute and convalescent COVID-19 specimens originated in the United States, Italy and Spain. From T cells, B-cell-depleted T cells, or PBMCs came the material, which was cDNA or gDNA.

Per the original data handling: Reference gene primer amplification gave estimated nucleated cell counts. Profiling relied on immunoSEQ multiplex PCR, and the TCRdb table lists in-frame clones only, not all of them. Clone size and V and J calls were adopted from that table, with D and trimming inferred from the DNA. The repertoire includes about 180,000 clones, roughly 88% of them detected once, and about 7% sits in the top ten. Trimming took off 4 bases at V and 4 bases at J, with 12 bases between the two ends. The germline V gene encodes CDR1 WNHNN and CDR2 SYGVQD (reference sequence). The CDR3 is made up of 14 amino acids. Seattle cases were enrolled at active infection and followed longitudinally.

V is TRBV10-1 and J is TRBJ2-3; D is unresolved. This clonotype was sampled from a woman aged 35 to 49 with COVID-19, enrolled during active disease. Sequences were obtained from peripheral blood. CDR3 in amino acids: CASSGRLEADTQYF. CDR3 coding DNA: TGCGCCAGCAGTGGACGGCTCGAGGCAGATACGCAGTATTTT.